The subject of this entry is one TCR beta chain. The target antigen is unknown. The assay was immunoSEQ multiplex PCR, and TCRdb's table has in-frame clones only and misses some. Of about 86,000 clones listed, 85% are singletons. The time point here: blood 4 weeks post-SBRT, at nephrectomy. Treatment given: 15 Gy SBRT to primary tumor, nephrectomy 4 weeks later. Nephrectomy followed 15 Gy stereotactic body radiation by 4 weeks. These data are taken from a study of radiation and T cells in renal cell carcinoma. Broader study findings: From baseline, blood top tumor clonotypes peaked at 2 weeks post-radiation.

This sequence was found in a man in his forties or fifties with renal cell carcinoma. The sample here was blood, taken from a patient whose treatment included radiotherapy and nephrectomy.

The CDR3 coding sequence is TGTGCCTGGAGTCCCGGGTTACTGGAGACCCAGTACTTC. Residues: CAWSPGLLETQYF. This rearrangement joins TRBV30 to TRBJ2-5; D is unresolved. Germline CDR1 reads GTSNPN; CDR2 reads SVGIG (reference sequence). The V end lost 2 bases, the J end lost 5 bases, and 12 bases lay between the germline ends. CDR3 length: 13 residues.